Shown below are 20 T cell receptor beta chains from a single sample sequenced in a study of Graves' ophthalmopathy and Graves' hyperthyroidism. TCR beta CDR3 amplification used RNA transcripts. HTBI-primed RT-PCR formed the first round, and a multiplex PCR formed the second. TCRdb re-called the multiplex PCR reads through MiXCR, storing one row per CDR3 protein. The sample contains around 1.1 million distinct CDR3 sequences, about 35% of which appear only once. The sequenced material came from peripheral blood or thyroid tissue (not recorded which). The source is an adult man with Graves' hyperthyroidism.

The chain links TRBV18 to TRBJ2-7; TRBD1 matches at 7 bases. Germline trimming cut 6 bases from V and 3 bases from J; bases unmatched to any gene: 11. CDR3 length: 15 residues. Germline V lookup: CDR1 KGHSH, CDR2 LQKENI. The CDR3 DNA follows: TGTGCCAGCTCCCCGTGGTCCGGGACAGACTACGAGCAGTACTTC. Its protein is CASSPWSGTDYEQYF.

This clonotype was counted many times. The chain joins TRBV4-2 to TRBJ1-1; 8 nucleotides align to TRBD1. Germline V gives CDR1 LGHNA, CDR2 YNFKEQ. The CDR3 loop spans 16 amino acids. V lost 3 bases and J lost 0; bases outside the gene matches: 6. CDR3 sequence: CASSQESGQVNTEAFF. CDR3 DNA sequence: TGTGCCAGCAGCCAGGAGTCGGGACAGGTGAACACTGAAGCTTTCTTT.

The gene calls are TRBV4-2 and TRBJ1-3; no clear D. CDR3 size: 17 residues. Trimming left V 0 bases short and J 0 bases short, with 12 bases between. Germline values: CDR1 LGHNA, CDR2 YNFKEQ. CDR3 DNA: TGTGCCAGCAGCCAAGATAGGAGTAGCACCTCTGGAAACACCATATATTTT. This codes for CASSQDRSSTSGNTIYF.

In its sample, this clonotype was seen many times. This chain links TRBV24-1 with TRBJ2-2; a weak D match, TRBD2 (7 bases). The length of the CDR3 is 16 residues. Looked up from germline, CDR1 is KGHDR and CDR2 is SFDVKD. V shed 3 bases and J shed 0 bases, with 10 bases lying between them. For the CDR3, the DNA is TGTGCCACCAGTGATAGGCGGGGGCCGAACACCGGGGAGCTGTTTTTT. It is translated as CATSDRRGPNTGELFF.

This clonotype was detected only a few times. V and J are TRBV11-2 and TRBJ2-7; D is unresolved. This CDR3 comprises 13 residues. In germline, CDR1 is SGHAT, CDR2 FQNNGV. Between the trimmed V and J ends, which lost 8 bases and 5 bases, there was a span of 16 bases. CDR3 sequence: CASSKAVMDEQYF. Here the CDR3 DNA reads TGTGCCAGCTCGAAGGCGGTTATGGACGAGCAGTACTTC.

The J gene is TRBJ2-2, the V gene TRBV6-1, with D possibly matching TRBD1 (6 bases). The CDR3 is 17 residues long. CDR1 and CDR2 (germline): MNHNS, SASEGT. V gave up 3 bases and J gave up 1 base, with 15 bases separating them. CDR3 residues: CASSDRRGSVNTGELFF. The DNA for the CDR3 is TGTGCCAGCAGTGACCGCAGGGGAAGCGTGAACACCGGGGAGCTGTTTTTT.

The sample holds many counts of this clonotype. The chain carries TRBV5-6 and TRBJ1-2, with 7 positions matching TRBD1. V lost 0 bases, J lost 2 bases, and 4 bases stayed unmatched. Germline CDR1 is SGHDT and CDR2 is YYEEEE. The CDR3 sequence is 15 residues long. CDR3 DNA sequence: TGTGCCAGCAGCTTGGTTGGGACAGAAAACTATGGCTACACCTTC. Protein product: CASSLVGTENYGYTF.

As concerns this clonotype: Just one base apart from a much larger clone, this may be a read error. V is TRBV5-1 and J is TRBJ2-7; TRBD1 matches at 10 bases. This CDR3 is built from 15 residues. CDR1 is SGHRS and CDR2 is YFSETQ in the germline V gene. CDR3 loop: CASSTGTGVSYEHYF. The CDR3 region has the DNA TGCGCCAGCAGCACCGGGACAGGGGTATCCTACGAGCACTACTTC. Full variable domain (rest looked up from reference TRBV5-1 and TRBJ2-7): KAGVTQTPRYLIKTRGQQVTLSCSPISGHRSVSWYQQTPGQGLQFLFEYFSETQRNKGNFPGRFSGRQFSNSRSEMNVSTLELGDSALYLCASSTGTGVSYEHYFGPGTRLTVT.

This clonotype came up a few times. The chain joins TRBV7-9 to TRBJ1-5; 7 positions match TRBD1. The V gene end was trimmed by 6 bases and the J gene end by 5 bases; junction bases not matched to a gene: 13. The germline CDR1 and CDR2 sequences are SEHNR and FQNEAQ (reference sequence). The CDR3 spans 16 residues. The CDR3 loop is CASRQLVDRVDQPQHF. In DNA form, the CDR3 reads TGTGCCAGCAGACAACTCGTCGACAGGGTGGATCAGCCCCAGCATTTT.

At least ten counts were recorded for this clonotype. This sequence joins TRBV5-1 and TRBJ1-4; TRBD1 matches 9 bases. J was trimmed by 0 bases and V by 3 bases; bases with no gene match: 3. CDR3 length equals 16 residues. The germline V gene encodes CDR1 SGHRS and CDR2 YFSETQ. The CDR3 bases are TGCGCCAGCAGCTCGACAGGGGGTGCAACTAATGAAAAACTGTTTTTT. This translates into CASSSTGGATNEKLFF.

This rearrangement joins TRBV19 to TRBJ1-2; 9 bases map to TRBD1. The CDR3 contains 15 residues. V lost 6 bases, J lost 5 bases, and 10 bases stayed unmatched. Germline lookup yields CDR1 LNHDA and CDR2 SQIVND (reference sequence). CDR3 sequence (DNA): TGTGCCAGTAGCGAGACAGGGGGTTCCCCTTATGGCTACACCTTC. As protein: CASSETGGSPYGYTF.

This chain links TRBV20-1 with TRBJ2-7; no clear D. The germline CDR1 and CDR2 sequences are DFQATT and SNEGSKA (reference sequence). The length of the CDR3 is 13 residues. V was shortened by 7 bases and J by 0 bases, with 13 bases between the two germline ends. The CDR3, as DNA: TGCAGTGTAAGTCTAACCCCCTCCTACGAGCAGTACTTC. This sequence encodes CSVSLTPSYEQYF.

Concerning this clonotype itself: This is likely a read error, given that the CDR3 carries no conserved phenylalanine or tryptophan at its end. The rearrangement uses TRBV6-2 or TRBV6-3 and TRBJ1-5, with D tentatively TRBD1 (5 bases). The CDR3 sequence is 16 residues long. The V and J ends lost 2 bases and 2 bases respectively, with 13 bases between them. Germline V gene data show CDR1 as MNHEY and CDR2 as SVGEGT. CDR3 sequence reads: CASSYGGEVGNQPQHL. The CDR3 DNA follows: TGTGCCAGCAGTTACGGAGGGGAGGTGGGCAATCAGCCCCAGCATCTT.

The chain is built from TRBV19 and TRBJ1-6; D is unclear. This CDR3 region has 18 residues. V shed 6 bases and J shed 1 base, with 19 bases lying between them. Germline CDR1 is LNHDA and CDR2 is SQIVND (reference sequence). The CDR3 region is CASRKTAGGFSYNSPLHF. In DNA, the CDR3 is TGTGCCAGTAGAAAAACGGCAGGCGGATTTTCCTATAATTCACCCCTCCACTTT.

As regards this clonotype: This clone may be a read error of a much larger clone one base away. V is TRBV7-4 and J is TRBJ1-1, with a tentative D call TRBD1 (5 bases). Trimming left V 3 bases short and J 5 bases short, with 16 bases between. Germline V gene data show CDR1 as SGHVT and CDR2 as SQSDAQ. The CDR3 extends over 15 amino acids. CDR3 in DNA: TGTGCCAGCAGCTTCAGCTCGGGGGGAGCGACTGAAGCTTTCTTT. Encoded protein: CASSFSSGGATEAFF.

This clonotype was observed many times. The chain combines TRBV4-3 with TRBJ2-5; D unresolved. The CDR3 spans 13 residues. Trimming removed 2 bases at V and 5 bases at J, with 9 bases between. Germline V gives CDR1 LGHNA, CDR2 YSLEER. The CDR3 is CASSQMIGETQYF. CDR3 sequence (DNA): TGCGCCAGCAGCCAAATGATCGGTGAGACCCAGTACTTC.

On this clonotype itself: One end of the junction is discordant with germline, which a read error may explain. V is TRBV9 and J is TRBJ1-4, with 8 bases that match TRBD1. In germline, CDR1 is SGDLS, CDR2 YYNGEE. CDR3 length: 16 residues. CDR3 protein: CASSLEPTGGREKPFF. CDR3 nucleotide sequence: TGTGCCAGCAGCTTGGAACCCACAGGGGGAAGAGAAAAACCGTTTTTT.

This clonotype was seen ten or more times. The chain combines TRBV20-1 with TRBJ2-7; 7 bases match TRBD2. The CDR3 has 12 amino acids. Trimming cost V 6 bases and J 0 bases; bases outside gene matches: 2. Germline loops: CDR1 DFQATT, CDR2 SNEGSKA (reference sequence). This chain's CDR3 is CSASGISYEQYF. The DNA of the CDR3 is TGCAGTGCGAGCGGGATCTCCTACGAGCAGTACTTC.

There are many counts of this clonotype. This CDR3 reads CSARDRSGRELDEQYF. In DNA, the CDR3 is TGCAGTGCTAGAGATCGGTCGGGGCGGGAGCTGGACGAGCAGTACTTC. The chain links TRBV20-1 to TRBJ2-7, with 7 bases fitting TRBD2. CDR3 length equals 16 residues. Germline CDR1 DFQATT, CDR2 SNEGSKA (reference sequence). V lost 0 bases, J lost 5 bases, and 13 bases stayed unmatched.

This clonotype was recorded many times. V gene TRBV7-2 combines with J gene TRBJ1-1; 10 nucleotides align to TRBD1. After removal of 2 bases from V and 2 bases from J, the junction contained 2 bases not matched to a gene. The CDR3 spans 15 residues. Germline CDR1 SGHTA, CDR2 FQGNSA. The CDR3 here is CASSLRDRGNTEAFF. CDR3 DNA: TGTGCCAGCAGCTTAAGGGACAGGGGCAACACTGAAGCTTTCTTT.